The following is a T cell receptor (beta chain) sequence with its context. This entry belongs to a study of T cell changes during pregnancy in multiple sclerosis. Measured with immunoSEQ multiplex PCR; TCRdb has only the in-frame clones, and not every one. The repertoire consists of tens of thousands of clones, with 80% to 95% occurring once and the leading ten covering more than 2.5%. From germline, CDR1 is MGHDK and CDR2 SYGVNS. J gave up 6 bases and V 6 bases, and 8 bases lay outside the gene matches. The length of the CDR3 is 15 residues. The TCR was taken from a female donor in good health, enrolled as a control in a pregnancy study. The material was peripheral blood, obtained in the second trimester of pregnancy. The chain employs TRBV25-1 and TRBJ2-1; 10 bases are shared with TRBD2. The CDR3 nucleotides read TGTGCCAGCAGCGTACTAGCGGGAAGGCCCAATGAGCAGTTCTTC. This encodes CASSVLAGRPNEQFF.